Following are 5 T cell receptor beta chains from one sample sequenced in a study of T cell clones after liver transplantation. Here immunoSEQ multiplex PCR was the method, and the copy in TCRdb shows in-frame clones only, minus some. This sample has tens of thousands of clones; 80% to 95% occur once, and the top ten carry approximately 0.92%. The material was CD4+ T cells from blood, obtained about 26 months after liver transplant. These receptors originate from a human patient who received a liver transplant. These T cells may partly come from the graft donor.

This clone has a single count. The chain has TRBV9 and TRBJ2-4; D gene ambiguous. There are 16 residues in the CDR3. The V and J ends lost 3 bases and 8 bases respectively, with 21 bases between them. Germline loops: CDR1 SGDLS, CDR2 YYNGEE. The CDR3 bases are TGTGCCAGCAGCGCACTCTACGGCGGAACGGGTGACATTCAGTACTTC. Protein sequence: CASSALYGGTGDIQYF.

The chain has TRBV14 and TRBJ2-2; 7 bases align to TRBD1. CDR1 is SGHDN, CDR2 FVKESK, per germline. The trim removed 6 bases at V and 2 bases at J, leaving 3 bases unmatched. CDR3 size: 14 residues. CDR3 bases: TGTGCCAGCAGACGGGACAGTAACACCGGGGAGCTGTTTTTT. Protein product: CASRRDSNTGELFF. Full variable domain (outside the CDR3, taken from reference TRBV14 and TRBJ2-2): EAGVTQFPSHSVIEKGQTVTLRCDPISGHDNLYWYRRVMGKEIKFLLHFVKESKQDESGMPNNRFLAERTGGTYSTLKVQPAELEDSGVYFCASRRDSNTGELFFGEGSRLTVL.

This rearrangement joins TRBV5-1 to TRBJ2-1; the match to TRBD2 covers 8 bases. V lost 2 bases, J lost 0 bases, and 4 bases stayed unmatched. Looked up from germline, CDR1 is SGHRS and CDR2 is YFSETQ. This CDR3 is built from 16 residues. CDR3 DNA sequence: TGCGCCAGCAGCTTAACTAGCGGAAGCTCCTACAATGAGCAGTTCTTC. Amino acids: CASSLTSGSSYNEQFF.

The V call is TRBV10-3, the J call TRBJ1-5, with D perhaps matching TRBD1 (6 bases). The CDR3 is made up of 14 amino acids. V lost 3 bases, J lost 4 bases, and 10 bases lay in between. CDR1 ENHRY and CDR2 SYGVKD come from the germline V gene. This CDR3 is CAISDRDKNQPQHF. CDR3 nucleotide sequence: TGTGCCATCAGTGACCGGGACAAAAATCAGCCCCAGCATTTT.

The V and J genes are TRBV7-2 and TRBJ1-1, with D possibly TRBD1 on 5 matching bases. Germline CDR1 is SGHTA and CDR2 is FQGNSA. The V and J ends lost 5 bases and 7 bases respectively, with 17 bases between them. This CDR3 has 14 amino acids. The DNA of the CDR3 is TGTGCCAGCAGCCTTTGGGGCAGTCCCCTTGAAGCTTTCTTT. It is translated as CASSLWGSPLEAFF.